This TCR beta chain was documented in a study of OX40 agonist ivuxolimab in advanced cancers. Study context: Patients received intravenous ivuxolimab every 2 weeks at 0.01 to 10 mg/kg. From 23 to 79 years was the age range, with a mean of around 60 years, and about 83% were male. Past anti-PD-1, anti-PD-L1 or anti-CTLA-4 therapy was accepted, and 30% to 50% had received some.

Here immunoSEQ multiplex PCR was the method, and the copy in TCRdb shows in-frame clones only, minus some. The table records some 70,000 clones, about 81% of them present only once. CDR1 is SGDLS and CDR2 is YYNGEE in the germline V gene. The J segment lost 0 bases and the V segment lost 4 bases, leaving 7 bases of the junction unmatched. The CDR3 sequence is 16 residues long. The origin of this receptor is an adult with an advanced solid tumor such as melanoma, head and neck, liver or kidney cancer. The chain is built from TRBV9 and TRBJ2-3; 8 positions agree with TRBD2. The input for sequencing was CD4+ or CD8+ T cells sorted from blood, taken in a trial of the OX40 agonist ivuxolimab. CDR3 residues: CASSPGSSGSTDTQYF. CDR3 DNA sequence: TGTGCCAGCAGCCCCGGGTCTAGCGGGAGCACAGATACGCAGTATTTT. Full variable domain (rest looked up from reference TRBV9 and TRBJ2-3): DSGVTQTPKHLITATGQRVTLRCSPRSGDLSVYWYQQSLDQGLQFLIQYYNGEERAKGNILERFSAQQFPDLHSELNLSSLELGDSALYFCASSPGSSGSTDTQYFGPGTRLTVL.